This T cell receptor (beta chain) was retrieved from a study of tumor-infiltrating lymphocytes in localized non-small cell lung cancer. Background on the study: Resected tumor was paired with non-adjacent uninvolved lung from the same patient. Study conclusions and caveats: Not all patients were TCR sequenced, owing to tissue quantity. Compared with uninvolved lung, tumors showed higher T cell infiltration by TCRbeta sequencing. T-cell fraction did not differ between immunotypes IM1 and IM2.

Germline lookup yields CDR1 LNHDA and CDR2 SQIVND (reference sequence). The CDR3 runs 12 residues. V lost 7 bases to trimming and J lost 2 bases, with 9 bases between them. This clone was detected only a few times. Its cognate antigen is unknown. This table comes from immunoSEQ multiplex PCR, and its TCRdb copy is limited to in-frame clones, with some not included. The table has more than 9,000 clones, 50% to 75% seen once. Sequencing input: uninvolved lung tissue not adjacent to the tumor. The rearrangement joins TRBV19 to TRBJ2-7, with D unclear. The sequence derives from a human donor with non-small cell lung cancer. The CDR3 DNA sequence: TGTGCCAGTAAAGGTGATACCTACGAGCAGTACTTC. This gives the protein CASKGDTYEQYF.